The 2 T cell receptor beta chains reported below all come from one sample, sequenced in a study of post-analysis software for immune sequencing data (dated by TCRdb to about 2015). Broad study findings and their caveats: Roughly 5 TRBV segments, including TRBV5-6, TRBV5-1 and TRBV20-1, were significantly more frequent in patients than controls.

Library prep was done by PCR. For sequencing, an Illumina HiSeq 2500 was employed. To reduce PCR and sequencing biases, unique molecular identifiers were built into the TCR beta cDNA libraries. TCRdb reprocessing: public reads trimmed at Q25 with fastp, clones called with MiXCR, in-frame beta chains kept. Every CDR3 protein is listed once, alongside the most common genes and DNA of its rows. A total of 700,000 to 900,000 distinct CDR3 sequences appear in this sample, around 46% of them only once. The ten top clones hold roughly 4.9% of the sample. Their target antigens are unknown. The sample was blood. These receptors originate from a girl aged 10-17 years with multiple sclerosis.

V usage is TRBV7-9 and J usage is TRBJ2-4; D may be TRBD1 or TRBD2 (8 bases each). Per the germline V gene, CDR1 is SEHNR and CDR2 is FQNEAQ (reference sequence). V was trimmed by 5 bases and J by 2 bases, leaving 28 bases between them. The CDR3 runs to 20 residues. DNA for the CDR3: TGTGCCAGCAGCCCCGCAGGGGGCGAAGGCGGGAGGAGATCCAAAAACATTCAGTACTTC. This gives the protein CASSPAGGEGGRRSKNIQYF.

V is TRBV20-1 and J is TRBJ1-1; 10 bases agree with TRBD1. CDR3 length: 14 residues. Germline values: CDR1 DFQATT, CDR2 SNEGSKA (reference sequence). After removal of 4 bases from V and 3 bases from J, the junction contained 5 bases not matched to a gene. This CDR3 reads CSAIDRGRDTEAFF. The DNA for the CDR3 is TGCAGTGCTATAGACAGGGGGCGGGACACTGAAGCTTTCTTT.